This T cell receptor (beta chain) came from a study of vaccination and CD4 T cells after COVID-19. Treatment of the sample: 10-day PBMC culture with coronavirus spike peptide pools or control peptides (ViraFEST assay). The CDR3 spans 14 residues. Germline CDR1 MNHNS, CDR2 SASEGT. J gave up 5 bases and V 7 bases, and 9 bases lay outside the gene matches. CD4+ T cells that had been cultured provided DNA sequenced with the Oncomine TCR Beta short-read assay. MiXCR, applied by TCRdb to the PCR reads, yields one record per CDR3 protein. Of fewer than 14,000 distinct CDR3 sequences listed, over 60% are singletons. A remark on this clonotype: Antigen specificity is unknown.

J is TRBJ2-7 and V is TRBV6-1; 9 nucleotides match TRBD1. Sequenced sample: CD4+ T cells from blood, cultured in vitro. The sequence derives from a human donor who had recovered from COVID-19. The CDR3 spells CASNKNRGQNEQYF. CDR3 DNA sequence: TGTGCCAGCAACAAAAACAGGGGGCAAAACGAGCAGTACTTC.